Listed below are T cell receptor beta chains from one sample, sequenced in a study of blood T cell repertoires in COVID-19. TCRdb keeps only in-frame clones here, not all; method: immunoSEQ multiplex PCR. The repertoire holds some 100,000 clones, with more than 65% as singletons. Material for sequencing was peripheral blood. These receptors were collected from a woman aged 70-85 years with acute or convalescent COVID-19. The CDR3 runs from the conserved cysteine through the conserved F or W. A D gene is named only where the DNA matches it firmly. Clone size is stated in some rows and not others, as once, few, many or a class when expanded.

TRBJ2-3 few TRBV20-1 - TGCAGTGCTAGTGGGGCTCCAACGCAGTATTTT CSASGAPTQYF
TRBJ2-3 - TRBV19 TRBD1 TGTGCCAGTAGTACGAACCCACCGGGACAGGGGGCCCGAGATACGCAGTATTTT CASSTNPPGQGARDTQYF
TRBJ2-3 - TRBV24-1 TRBD1 TGTGCCACCAGTGATGCCGGGACAGTGACAGATACGCAGTATTTT CATSDAGTVTDTQYF
TRBJ1-1 once TRBV19 TRBD1 TGTGCCAGTAGTACACGACAGGGGGCGAGAGAAGCTTTCTTT CASSTRQGAREAFF
TRBJ2-2 - TRBV5-6 - TGTGCCAGCACCCCGGGGACCGGGGAGCTGTTTTTT CASTPGTGELFF
TRBJ1-5 once TRBV3-1/TRBV3-2 - TGTGCCAGCACCATGGGGGGGGGCGGGCAGCCCCAGCATTTT CASTMGGGGQPQHF
TRBJ2-2 - TRBV2 - TGTGCCAGCAGTGCAGATCGGAACACCGGGGAGCTGTTTTTT CASSADRNTGELFF
TRBJ1-2 - TRBV5-8 - TGTGCCAGCAGCTCGGGGGGGCGCAACTATGGCTACACCTTC CASSSGGRNYGYTF
TRBJ2-1 - TRBV6-5 - TGTGCCAGCAGTCCGCGTTCCTCCTACAATGAGCAGTTCTTC CASSPRSSYNEQFF
TRBJ2-5 - TRBV3-1/TRBV3-2 - TGTGCCAGCAGCCAAGGGACAGCACAAGAGACCCAGTACTTC CASSQGTAQETQYF
TRBJ2-5 - TRBV28 - TGTGCCAGCGTTACCGGGGGCCAAGAGACCCAGTACTTC CASVTGGQETQYF
TRBJ2-3 - TRBV3-1/TRBV3-2 TRBD2 TGTGCCAGCAGCGACCCGGGACTACACACAGATACGCAGTATTTT CASSDPGLHTDTQYF
TRBJ2-5 - TRBV29-1 TRBD1 TGCAGCGTTATTGGACTTTCAGGGGGCACAGAGACCCAGTACTTC CSVIGLSGGTETQYF
TRBJ1-2 few TRBV28 TRBD1 TGTGCCAGCAGGCAACCGGACAGGGCCATAAACTATGGCTACACCTTC CASRQPDRAINYGYTF
TRBJ1-5 - TRBV19 TRBD1 TGTGCCAGTAGCCCCGCGGACAGGGTCGACGGTCAGCCCCAGCATTTT CASSPADRVDGQPQHF
TRBJ2-1 - TRBV11-3 - TGTGCCAGCAGCCCTGGAGGGTCCTACAATGAGCAGTTCTTC CASSPGGSYNEQFF
TRBJ2-1 - TRBV9 - TGTGCCAGCAGCGTAGAGGACTACCCCATTGGTGAGCAGTTCTTC CASSVEDYPIGEQFF
TRBJ2-5 - TRBV5-1 TRBD2 TGCGCCAGCAGCTCGGGACTAGCGGGGAAAGAGACCCAGTACTTC CASSSGLAGKETQYF
TRBJ2-2 - TRBV1 - TGCACCGGGCTTCACAGAGGGGGAGCTGTTTTT CTGLHRGGAVF
TRBJ1-2 - TRBV6-1 - TGTGCCAGCAGTGAGTGGGAGGGCTATGGCTACACCTTC CASSEWEGYGYTF
TRBJ2-5 once TRBV30 - TGTGCCTGGAGTGTAGGGACTTCCAGGGACTTC CAWSVGTSRDF
TRBJ2-2 - TRBV7-2 - TGTGCCAGCAGCTTAGTTACAGGACAGCTCACCGGGGAGCTGTTTTTT CASSLVTGQLTGELFF
TRBJ1-4 - TRBV5-1 - TGCGCCAGCAACCTCGACGGGTCAACTAATGAAAAACTGTTTTTT CASNLDGSTNEKLFF
TRBJ1-1 few TRBV19 TRBD1 TGTGCCAGTAGTATTTTCGACAGGGGCACTGAAGCTTTCTTT CASSIFDRGTEAFF
TRBJ1-5 - TRBV30 TRBD1 TGTGCCTGGACCGGACAGGACAATCAGCCCCAGCATTTT CAWTGQDNQPQHF
TRBJ2-1 - TRBV27 TRBD2 TGTGCCAGCAGTTTGATGGGGGGGGATTACAATGAGCAGTTCTTC CASSLMGGDYNEQFF
TRBJ1-6 - TRBV27 - TGTGCCAGCACCTCAGCCGGGTCACCCCTCCACTTT CASTSAGSPLHF
TRBJ2-1 - TRBV7-3 - TGTGCCAGCAGCTTACAGGGTGAAAGCAATGAGCAGTTCTTC CASSLQGESNEQFF
TRBJ2-3 - TRBV5-1 - TGCGCCAGCAGCTTGTCATATTTGGGCGGGGGCACAGATACGCAGTATTTT CASSLSYLGGGTDTQYF
TRBJ2-3 - TRBV6-5 - TGTGCCAGCAGCCTTGGGGGGTCCAACACAGATACGCAGTATTTT CASSLGGSNTDTQYF
TRBJ2-7 - TRBV5-5 - TGTGCCAGCAGCTTGACAACTGGGGGCTTCTACGAGCAGTACTTC CASSLTTGGFYEQYF
TRBJ1-6 - TRBV10-3 TRBD1 TGTGCCATCAGGGCGGGAACAGGGGATAATTCACCCCTCCACTTT CAIRAGTGDNSPLHF
TRBJ1-6 - TRBV5-5 - TGTGCCAGCAGCCTGCGGGTCATAAATTCACCCCTCCACTTT CASSLRVINSPLHF
TRBJ2-3 - TRBV9 - TGTGCCAGCAGCGTAGGAGCTAGAACAGATACGCAGTATTTT CASSVGARTDTQYF
TRBJ2-3 once TRBV28 TRBD2 TGTGCCAGCAGTGCCTCCCTAGGACTAGCGGGGGGTAAAGATACGCAGTATTTT CASSASLGLAGGKDTQYF
TRBJ1-4 - TRBV9 - TGTGCCAGCAGCCCGACAACAGGGATGAGACTGTTTTTT CASSPTTGMRLFF
TRBJ2-1 - TRBV10-3 TRBD2 TGTGCCACCGGGGGGGCAGAGAGCTCCTACAATGAGCAGTTCTTC CATGGAESSYNEQFF
TRBJ1-6 - TRBV5-1 - TGCGCCAGCAGCTTGAGCGGCTCCTATAATTCACCCCTCCACTTT CASSLSGSYNSPLHF
TRBJ1-1 few TRBV7-3 - TGTGCCAGCAGCCCCAGCCGAGAGGAGGACACTGAAGCTTTCTTT CASSPSREEDTEAFF
TRBJ2-1 - TRBV5-1 TRBD2 TGCGCCAGCAGCGGTACTAGCGGGGATAACAATGAGCAGTTCTTC CASSGTSGDNNEQFF
TRBJ1-2 few TRBV24-1 TRBD1 TGTGCCACCAGTGATCCCGGGACAGAATATGGCTACACCTTC CATSDPGTEYGYTF
TRBJ1-4 - TRBV5-1 - TGCGCCAGCAGTCTTTGGTTGGGGCTGGGAAAACTGTTTTTT CASSLWLGLGKLFF
TRBJ1-5 - TRBV6-4 - TGTGCCAGCAGTGAATCCGTGGGGACTTCCCAGCATTTT CASSESVGTSQHF
TRBJ1-1 - TRBV4-1 - TGCGCCAGCAGCCAAGAAAGCTGGCGATCCGGGGTGAACACTGAAGCTTTCTTT CASSQESWRSGVNTEAFF
TRBJ1-5 - TRBV28 TRBD1 TGTGCCAGCAGTCCGACAGGGATCCAGCCCCAGCATTTT CASSPTGIQPQHF
TRBJ1-2 - TRBV15 - TGTGCCACCAGCAGAGACAGGGGAATGTCTGGCTACACCTTC CATSRDRGMSGYTF
TRBJ1-1 - TRBV6-2/TRBV6-3 - TGTGCCAGCAGTTATTCCCTGGGGCGGAACACTGAAGCTTTCTTT CASSYSLGRNTEAFF
TRBJ2-5 - TRBV5-1 TRBD2 TGCGCCAGCAGCTCGATAGCGGGAGGGGAGACCCAGTACTTC CASSSIAGGETQYF
TRBJ1-2 few TRBV19 TRBD1 TGTGCCAGTACCAGGGACAGGGAAAACTATGGCTACACCTTC CASTRDRENYGYTF
TRBJ1-6 - TRBV18 TRBD1 TGTGCCAGCTCATATATTCGGTTGGGACAGGGCTCACCCCTCCACTTT CASSYIRLGQGSPLHF
TRBJ2-1 - TRBV9 TRBD1 TGTGCCAGCAGCGTACAGGGGGCAGCATACAATGAGCAGTTCTTC CASSVQGAAYNEQFF
TRBJ2-3 - TRBV4-1 TRBD2 TGCGCCAGCAGCCAGGGCCCACTAGCGGGGGGACGGGATACGCAGTATTTT CASSQGPLAGGRDTQYF
TRBJ1-4 - TRBV13 TRBD1 TGTGCCAGCAGCCCAAGAAATCGACAGGGGGAAAAACTGTTTTTT CASSPRNRQGEKLFF
TRBJ1-1 - TRBV6-1 - TGTGCCAGCAGTGAACTCTCAGGGGTTAACACTGAAGCTTTCTTT CASSELSGVNTEAFF